The clone carrying this T cell receptor beta chain was observed a handful of times. This sample was included in a study of T-cell memory formation after mild COVID-19. One entry per CDR3 protein results from TCRdb running MiXCR on the 5' RACE reads. Of about 430,000 distinct CDR3 sequences listed, approximately 24% are singletons. The V end was cut by 0 bases, the J end by 5 bases, with 16 bases between. Germline V lookup: CDR1 DFQATT, CDR2 SNEGSKA (reference sequence). The CDR3 is 15 amino acids. Sample: PBMCs or a T cell subset sorted from them (not recorded which). This chain connects TRBV20-1 to TRBJ1-2, with D perhaps TRBD1 (6 bases). This receptor was identified in an adult woman who had mild COVID-19 (a few samples of this study predate the infection). Cell type and time point are not known. CDR3 residues: CSARDPQGLRYGYTF. The CDR3 DNA reads as TGCAGTGCTAGAGACCCCCAGGGGCTCCGGTATGGCTACACCTTC.